The next 5 T cell receptor beta chains were all read from a single sample in a study of T cells in women clearing cervical HPV infection. Measured with immunoSEQ multiplex PCR; TCRdb has only the in-frame clones, and not every one. This listing includes about 41,000 clones. Sequenced material: blood buffy coat. The source is a woman aged 18-70 years with a cervical HPV16 infection that either progressed to CIN3+ or cleared (not recorded which).

With respect to this clone: The read gets to within 3 residues of the CDR3 end, and the germline J gene fills in the rest. The V gene is TRBV5-1, the J gene TRBJ1-2; tentative D call: TRBD1 (6 bases). The V end was cut by 0 bases, the J end by 1 base, with 7 bases between. This CDR3 region has 14 residues. Germline-derived CDR1 and CDR2 are SGHRS and YFSETQ. The covered CDR3 bases are TGCGCCAGCAGCTTGGGGACAGTTAACTATGGC. It codes for CASSLGTVNYG. The whole CDR3 protein reads CASSLGTVNYGYTF.

A remark on this clone: Read coverage stops 3 residues before the CDR3 terminus; the germline J gene supplies the remainder. The genes are TRBV5-1 and TRBJ2-1; 7 positions match TRBD2. J lost 1 base, V lost 2 bases, and 6 bases had no gene match. Germline CDR1 and CDR2: SGHRS and YFSETQ. The CDR3 is made up of 16 amino acids. CDR3 residues: CASSFGLGGSYNEQFF. CDR3 DNA (partial): TGCGCCAGCAGCTTTGGTCTCGGGGGGTCCTACAATGAG.

With regard to this clone: The CDR3 extends 3 residues past the end of the read, so its final part is completed from the germline J gene. The V and J genes are TRBV4-1 and TRBJ1-1; 7 nucleotides align to TRBD1. V lost 2 bases and J lost 3; bases outside the gene matches: 3. CDR3 length: 14 amino acids. Germline loops: CDR1 MGHRA, CDR2 YSYEKL. The CDR3 DNA, read in part, is TGCGCCAGCAGCCAATTAACAGGGGACACTGAA. It translates to CASSQLTGDTE. The whole CDR3 sequence reads CASSQLTGDTEAFF.

Worth noting for this clone: With the read ending 3 residues before the CDR3 end, the germline J gene is used to fill in that end. The chain carries TRBV10-2 and TRBJ2-2; D might be TRBD2 (6 bases). Deletions cut 3 bases from V and 3 bases from J, with 14 bases between. CDR1 is WSHSY and CDR2 is SAAADI in the germline V gene. The CDR3 contains 16 residues. CDR3 loop: CASSESGTSDTGELFF. Partial CDR3 DNA: TGCGCCAGCAGTGAATCCGGGACTTCCGACACCGGGGAG.

In the case of this clone: The read finishes 3 residues shy of the CDR3 end, and the germline J gene is used to complete it. The chain is built from TRBV5-6 and TRBJ1-5; D is perhaps TRBD1 (5 bases). V was shortened by 1 base and J by 7 bases, with 12 bases between the two germline ends. The CDR3 runs 14 residues. Germline V gene data show CDR1 as SGHDT and CDR2 as YYEEEE. CDR3 protein: CASSLRGVGQPQHF. Incomplete CDR3 DNA: TGTGCCAGCAGCTTGCGGGGGGTAGGGCAGCCC.